What follows is one T cell receptor beta chain and its context. Antigen: not known. TCRdb fed the 5' RACE reads into MiXCR, producing one record per CDR3 protein. Among about 400,000 distinct CDR3 sequences listed, about 17% were seen once. In germline, CDR1 is SQVTM, CDR2 ANQGSEA. The CDR3 has 17 residues. V was shortened by 3 bases and J by 0 bases, with 19 bases between the two germline ends. This sample is part of a study of T-cell memory formation after mild COVID-19. Overall study context: TCR clusters were mostly confined to one donor each.

The study, taken as a whole, reports: Chiefly within CM and EM were the contracting CD4+ clones; CD8+ ones were within EMRA. Memory cells collected pre-infection included some clones that later responded, suggesting cross-reactive memory joined.

This rearrangement joins TRBV29-1 to TRBJ2-3; a possible D gene is TRBD1 (5 bases). The TCR comes from a man between 18 and 29 years old who had mild COVID-19 (a few samples of this study predate the infection). Cell type and time point are not known. Sequenced sample: PBMCs or a T cell subset sorted from them (not recorded which). The CDR3 DNA sequence: TGCAGCGTTGAGATGCAGGGCCTATTTACTAGCACAGATACGCAGTATTTT. Protein sequence: CSVEMQGLFTSTDTQYF.